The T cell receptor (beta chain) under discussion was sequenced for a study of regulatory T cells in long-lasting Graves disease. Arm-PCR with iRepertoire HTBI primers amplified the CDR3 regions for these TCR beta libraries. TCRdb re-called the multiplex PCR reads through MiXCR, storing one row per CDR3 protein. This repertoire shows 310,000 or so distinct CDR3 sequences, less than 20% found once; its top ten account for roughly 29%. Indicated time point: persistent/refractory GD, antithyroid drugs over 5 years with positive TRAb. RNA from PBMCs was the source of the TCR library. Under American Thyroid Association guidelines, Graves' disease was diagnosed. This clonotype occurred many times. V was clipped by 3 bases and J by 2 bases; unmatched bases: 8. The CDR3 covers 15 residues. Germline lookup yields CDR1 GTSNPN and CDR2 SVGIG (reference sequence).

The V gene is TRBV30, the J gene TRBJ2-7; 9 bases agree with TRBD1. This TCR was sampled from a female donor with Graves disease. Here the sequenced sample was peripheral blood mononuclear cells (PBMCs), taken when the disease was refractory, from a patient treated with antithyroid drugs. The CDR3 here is CAWSLRDRATYEQYF. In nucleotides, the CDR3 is TGTGCCTGGAGCCTCCGGGACAGGGCTACCTACGAGCAGTACTTC.